This TCR beta chain was documented in a study of OX40 agonist ivuxolimab in advanced cancers. Study at large: Eligibility rules accepted prior anti-PD-1, anti-PD-L1 or anti-CTLA-4 therapy, and under 45% had some. Study outcomes and limitations: Compared with CD4+, CD8+ T cells on average had more expanded clones. There was clonal expansion of CD4+ and CD8+ blood T cells by week 6 at 0.1 to 3.0 mg/kg.

The data were produced by immunoSEQ multiplex PCR, yet TCRdb's version contains in-frame clones alone and is incomplete. The table shows about 110,000 clones, with around 90% occurring only once. To note about this clone: Its antigen remains unidentified.

Germline CDR1 reads SGHRS; CDR2 reads YFSETQ. The germline V and J ends were trimmed by 0 bases and 0 bases, with 9 bases remaining between them. CDR3 length equals 15 residues. This receptor was taken from an adult with an advanced solid tumor such as melanoma, head and neck, liver or kidney cancer. V and J are TRBV5-1 and TRBJ2-5; D may be TRBD1 (5 bases). The sequenced sample was CD4+ or CD8+ T cells sorted from blood, obtained in a trial of the OX40 agonist ivuxolimab. CDR3 sequence reads: CASSLGLRDQETQYF. Here the CDR3 DNA reads TGCGCCAGCAGCTTGGGTCTCAGGGACCAAGAGACCCAGTACTTC.